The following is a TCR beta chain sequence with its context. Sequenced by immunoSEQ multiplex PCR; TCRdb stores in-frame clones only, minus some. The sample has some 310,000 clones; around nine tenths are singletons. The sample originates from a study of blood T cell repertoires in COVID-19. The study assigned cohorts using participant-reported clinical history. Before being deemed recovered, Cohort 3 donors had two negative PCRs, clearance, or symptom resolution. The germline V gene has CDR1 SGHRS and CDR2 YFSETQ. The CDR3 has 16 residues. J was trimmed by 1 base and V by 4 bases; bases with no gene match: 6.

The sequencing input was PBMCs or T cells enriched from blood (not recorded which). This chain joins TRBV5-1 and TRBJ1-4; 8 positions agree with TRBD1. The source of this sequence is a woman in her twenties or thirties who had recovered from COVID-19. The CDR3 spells CASSPDRGGTNEKLFF. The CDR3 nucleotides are TGCGCCAGCAGCCCCGACAGGGGTGGAACTAATGAAAAACTGTTTTTT. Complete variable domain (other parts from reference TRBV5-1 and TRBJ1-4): KAGVTQTPRYLIKTRGQQVTLSCSPISGHRSVSWYQQTPGQGLQFLFEYFSETQRNKGNFPGRFSGRQFSNSRSEMNVSTLELGDSALYLCASSPDRGGTNEKLFFGSGTQLSVL.